This T cell receptor beta chain was profiled in a study of cytomegalovirus exposure and HLA in healthy donors. Germline loops: CDR1 MDHEN, CDR2 SYDVKM. The CDR3 totals 15 residues. The V and J ends lost 2 bases and 6 bases, in that order; junction bases with no gene match: 5. The primer mix had 60 Vbeta and 13 Jbeta primers. This table comes from immunoSEQ multiplex PCR, and its TCRdb copy is limited to in-frame clones, with some not included. The data contain over 150,000 clones, 70% to 90% of them singletons. The receptor's source is a man aged 25-45 years in good health and CMV-seropositive. Sequencing was performed on PBMCs. The chain uses TRBV28 and TRBJ1-2, with 11 bases lining up with TRBD1. The CDR3 coding sequence is TGTGCCAGCAGTTTACGGGACAGGGGGACCAATGGCTACACCTTC. This codes for CASSLRDRGTNGYTF.